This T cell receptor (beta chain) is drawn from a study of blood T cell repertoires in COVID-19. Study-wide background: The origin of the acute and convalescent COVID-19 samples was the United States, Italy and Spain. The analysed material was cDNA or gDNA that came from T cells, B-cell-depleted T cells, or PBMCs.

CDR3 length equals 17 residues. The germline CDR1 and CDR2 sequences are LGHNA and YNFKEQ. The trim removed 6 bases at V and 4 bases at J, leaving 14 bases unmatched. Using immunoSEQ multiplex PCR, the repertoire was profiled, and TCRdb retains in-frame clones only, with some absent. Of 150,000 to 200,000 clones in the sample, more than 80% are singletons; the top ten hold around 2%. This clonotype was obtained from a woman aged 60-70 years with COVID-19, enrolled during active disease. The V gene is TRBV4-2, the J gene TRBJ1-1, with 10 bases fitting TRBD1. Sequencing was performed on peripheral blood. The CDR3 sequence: CASRHPRYGTGATEAFF. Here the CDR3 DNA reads TGTGCCAGCAGACACCCTCGTTATGGGACAGGGGCCACTGAAGCTTTCTTT.